Sequencing of this T cell receptor beta chain was carried out in a study of shared clonotypes between healthy human individuals. Whole-study findings and limits: Some naive CD4 clonotypes, roughly 5%, turned up in common across several donors. Rarefaction showed that sequencing of sorted subsets was incomplete (despite large depth).

CD8 cells regarded as naive lacked CD45RO, were positively chosen for CCR7, and omitted terminally differentiated effector memory CD45RA+ cells. Measured with immunoSEQ multiplex PCR; TCRdb has only the in-frame clones, and not every one. The table shows around 600,000 clones, with roughly 98% occurring only once. Concerning this clone: Its cognate antigen is unknown.

Sequenced sample: naive CD8+ T cells sorted from blood. This TCR derives from a man aged 30 to 39 in good health.

The CDR3 region has the DNA TGTGCCAGCAGCAACGAGAGCTCTGGAAACACCATATATTTT. Amino acid sequence: CASSNESSGNTIYF. This chain links TRBV7-2 with TRBJ1-3; D ambiguous. Trimming removed 5 bases at V and 0 bases at J, with 8 bases between. This CDR3 region has 14 residues. The germline gives CDR1 SGHTA, CDR2 FQGNSA.